The present T cell receptor (beta chain) was sequenced within a study of blood T cells in healthy people across ages. Notes on the study in general: One million T cells yielded diversity estimates that were considered underestimates. Both naive CD4+ cell counts and diversity were greater in long-lived donors than in aged donors.

This clonotype showed up just a few times. Its matching antigen is unknown. V was pared by 4 bases and J by 10 bases, with 21 bases between. The CDR3 has 15 amino acids. From germline, CDR1 is SGDLS and CDR2 YYNGEE. The authors ran a second PCR of about 6 to 12 cycles using a sample-barcoded 5' primer and a J-beta primer mix. Using its own MiXCR run on the 5' RACE reads, TCRdb lists one record per CDR3 protein. The sample has more than 1,000,000 distinct CDR3 sequences, 20% to 25% seen once; the top ten hold about 0.69%. The same data also contributed to another study, on T cells of mothers and their children. That work adds: Barcodes and 2-4 random nucleotides were added by M1S in the second PCR.

The chain is built from TRBV9 and TRBJ2-1; D is tentatively TRBD1 or TRBD2 (5 bases each). The sequenced sample was blood. The TCR originated in a girl between 2 and 10 years old in good health. The CDR3: CASSSRGPSQGEQFF. DNA for the CDR3: TGTGCCAGCAGCTCACGGGGACCATCGCAGGGAGAGCAGTTCTTC.